Listed here are 8 T cell receptor beta chains from one sample, sequenced in a study of T cell repertoires in cytomegalovirus infection. Each CDR3 protein gets one entry after TCRdb re-called the reads with MiXCR. This table holds 380,000 or so distinct CDR3 sequences, about 34% found once. These receptors are not linked to any known antigen. The sample in question was cultured PBMCs, obtained from culture after CMV antigen stimulation. All receptors come from a human donor in good health (CMV status not recorded). Some clones in this sample may be carry-over from other donors' samples.

The genes are TRBV20-1 and TRBJ2-3, with 11 bases lining up with TRBD2. The J segment lost 4 bases and the V segment lost 5 bases, leaving 8 bases of the junction unmatched. This CDR3 has 15 amino acids. The germline V gene encodes CDR1 DFQATT and CDR2 SNEGSKA (reference sequence). This CDR3 reads CSAAPGLAASDTQYF. Here the CDR3 DNA reads TGCAGTGCTGCTCCGGGACTAGCGGCCTCAGATACGCAGTATTTT.

The CDR3 nucleotides read TGTGCCAGCAGTCCATCTTACGGGAACTACGAGCAGTACGTC. It encodes CASSPSYGNYEQYV. V gene TRBV6-2 or TRBV6-3 combines with J gene TRBJ2-7; tentative D call: TRBD2 (5 bases). In germline, CDR1 is MNHEY, CDR2 SVGEGT. The CDR3 contains 14 residues. Deletions cut 5 bases from V and 3 bases from J, with 14 bases between.

V usage is TRBV7-2 and J usage is TRBJ2-3; TRBD2 aligns across 14 bases. This CDR3 comprises 18 residues. The germline CDR1 and CDR2 sequences are SGHTA and FQGNSA. With V trimmed by 4 bases and J by 5 bases, 11 bases remained unmatched. CDR3 amino acids: CASSSPGTSGSSGDTQYF. Written as DNA, the CDR3 is TGTGCCAGCAGCTCACCCGGGACTAGCGGGAGTAGTGGAGATACGCAGTATTTT.

The chain carries TRBV4-2 and TRBJ2-1; D not resolved. Germline lookup yields CDR1 LGHNA and CDR2 YNFKEQ. This CDR3 comprises 15 residues. The germline V and J ends were trimmed by 0 bases and 7 bases, with 13 bases remaining between them. The CDR3 coding sequence is TGTGCCAGCAGCCAAGAGAGCGTACAAGGGAATGAGCAGTTCTTC. Its translation: CASSQESVQGNEQFF.

The genes are TRBV12-3 or TRBV12-4 and TRBJ2-1, with D tentatively TRBD1 (6 bases). V lost 5 bases and J lost 13, with 12 bases in between. This CDR3 is 11 amino acids long. Here the CDR3 DNA reads TGTGCCAGCAGTCCGCTGGACAGTCAGTTCTTC. This sequence encodes CASSPLDSQFF.

This chain connects TRBV27 to TRBJ2-1; D is unclear. Germline V gene data show CDR1 as MNHEY and CDR2 as SMNVEV (reference sequence). The CDR3 contains 15 residues. V lost 7 bases to trimming and J lost 5 bases, with 18 bases between them. CDR3 region: CASNANAPINNEQFF. CDR3 bases: TGTGCCAGCAACGCCAACGCTCCTATAAACAATGAGCAGTTCTTC.

The chain combines TRBV4-1 with TRBJ2-1, with 7 bases identical to TRBD2. The germline V gene has CDR1 MGHRA and CDR2 YSYEKL. V shed 0 bases and J 8 bases; nucleotides not matched to a gene: 10. CDR3 length equals 16 residues. CDR3 region: CASSQEIGLVTYEQFF. CDR3 bases: TGCGCCAGCAGCCAAGAGATAGGACTAGTCACGTATGAGCAGTTCTTC.

This chain joins TRBV19 and TRBJ2-1; D remains unclear. Germline V lookup: CDR1 LNHDA, CDR2 SQIVND (reference sequence). The V and J ends lost 6 bases and 4 bases respectively, with 13 bases between them. This CDR3 contains 14 residues. The CDR3, as DNA: TGTGCCAGTAGAAGAGACAACGTTTACAATGAGCAGTTCTTC. Amino acids: CASRRDNVYNEQFF.